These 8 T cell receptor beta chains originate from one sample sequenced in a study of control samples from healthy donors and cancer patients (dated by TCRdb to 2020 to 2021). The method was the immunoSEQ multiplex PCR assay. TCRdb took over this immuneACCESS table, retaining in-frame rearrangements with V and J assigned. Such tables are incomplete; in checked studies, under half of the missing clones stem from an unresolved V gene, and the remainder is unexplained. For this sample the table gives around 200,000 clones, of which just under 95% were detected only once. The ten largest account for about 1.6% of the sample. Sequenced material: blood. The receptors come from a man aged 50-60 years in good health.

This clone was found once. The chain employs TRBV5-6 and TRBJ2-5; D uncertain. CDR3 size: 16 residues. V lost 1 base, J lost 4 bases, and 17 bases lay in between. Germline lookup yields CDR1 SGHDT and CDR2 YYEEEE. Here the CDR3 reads CASSLRLGNIGETQYF. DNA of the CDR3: TGTGCCAGCAGCTTGAGGCTAGGGAATATCGGAGAGACCCAGTACTTC.

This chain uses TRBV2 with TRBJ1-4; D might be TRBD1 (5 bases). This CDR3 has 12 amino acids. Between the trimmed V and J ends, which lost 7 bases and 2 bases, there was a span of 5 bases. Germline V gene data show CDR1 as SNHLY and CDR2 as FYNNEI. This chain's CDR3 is CASTGTNEKLFF. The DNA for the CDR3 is TGTGCCAGCACAGGGACTAATGAAAAACTGTTTTTT.

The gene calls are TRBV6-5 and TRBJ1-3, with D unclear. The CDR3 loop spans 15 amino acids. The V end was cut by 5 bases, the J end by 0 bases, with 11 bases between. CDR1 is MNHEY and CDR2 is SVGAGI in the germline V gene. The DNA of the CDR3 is TGTGCCAGCAGTAGCCCACGGGACTCTGGAAACACCATATATTTT. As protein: CASSSPRDSGNTIYF.

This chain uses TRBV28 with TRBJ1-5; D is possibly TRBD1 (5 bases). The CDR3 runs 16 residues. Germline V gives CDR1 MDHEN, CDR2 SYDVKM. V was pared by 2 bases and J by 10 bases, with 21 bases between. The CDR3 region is CASSLNLGPLGNPQHF. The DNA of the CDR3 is TGTGCCAGCAGTTTAAATCTGGGGCCCCTTGGGAATCCCCAGCATTTT.

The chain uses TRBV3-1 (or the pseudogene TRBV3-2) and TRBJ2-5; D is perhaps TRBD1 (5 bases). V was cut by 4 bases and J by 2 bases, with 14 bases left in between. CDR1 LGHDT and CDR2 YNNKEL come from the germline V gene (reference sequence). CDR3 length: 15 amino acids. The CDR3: CASSLVRAGQETQYF. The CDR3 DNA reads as TGTGCCAGCAGCCTCGTCAGGGCCGGTCAAGAGACCCAGTACTTC.

The CDR3 DNA reads as TGTGCCAGCAGCCAATCGAGACAGGGGTTCACTGAAGCTTTCTTT. Translation gives CASSQSRQGFTEAFF. This chain joins TRBV16 and TRBJ1-1; TRBD1 matches 8 bases. The germline V gene encodes CDR1 KGHSY and CDR2 FQNENV. The CDR3 sequence is 15 residues long. V shed 0 bases and J 4 bases; nucleotides not matched to a gene: 4.

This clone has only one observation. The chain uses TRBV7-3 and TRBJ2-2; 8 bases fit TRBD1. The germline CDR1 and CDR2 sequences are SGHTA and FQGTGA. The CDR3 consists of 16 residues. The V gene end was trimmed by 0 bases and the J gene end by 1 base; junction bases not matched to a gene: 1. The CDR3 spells CASSLTGTGNTGELFF. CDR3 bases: TGTGCCAGCAGCTTAACTGGGACAGGGAACACCGGGGAGCTGTTTTTT.

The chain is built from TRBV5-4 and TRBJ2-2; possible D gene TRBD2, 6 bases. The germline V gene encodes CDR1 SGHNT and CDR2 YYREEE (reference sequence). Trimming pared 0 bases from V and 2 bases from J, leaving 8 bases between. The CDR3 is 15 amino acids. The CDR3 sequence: CASSLGRENTGELFF. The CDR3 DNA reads TGTGCCAGCAGCTTGGGGAGGGAAAACACCGGGGAGCTGTTTTTT.